Listed here are 24 T cell receptor beta chains from one sample, sequenced in a study of cytomegalovirus exposure and HLA in healthy donors. PCR used 60 Vbeta primers and 13 Jbeta primers. Generated by immunoSEQ multiplex PCR, the TCRdb table keeps only in-frame clones and is missing some. The repertoire holds 180,000 or so clones, with about 80% as singletons. The sample taken for sequencing was PBMCs. The receptor source for this set is a woman aged 60-70 years in good health and CMV-seropositive.

This sequence joins TRBV27 and TRBJ1-5; D not resolved. V lost 3 bases and J 7 bases, leaving 10 bases between the germline ends. The CDR3 loop spans 13 amino acids. Germline V gives CDR1 MNHEY, CDR2 SMNVEV (reference sequence). CDR3 region: CASSFREGQPQHF. The CDR3 coding sequence is TGTGCCAGCAGTTTCCGGGAAGGCCAGCCCCAGCATTTT.

The rearrangement joins TRBV14 to TRBJ2-7, with D possibly matching TRBD2 (6 bases). Trimming shortened V by 1 base and J by 9 bases, and 13 bases separated the two germline ends. Germline CDR1 reads SGHDN; CDR2 reads FVKESK. CDR3 length: 13 residues. The CDR3 protein is CASSQGGDLVQYF. CDR3 DNA sequence: TGTGCCAGCAGCCAAGGGGGGGATCTTGTGCAGTACTTC.

The CDR3 here is CASSRGLADTDTQYF. CDR3 DNA sequence: TGTGCCAGCAGCCGGGGACTAGCGGACACAGATACGCAGTATTTT. The V gene is TRBV5-4, the J gene TRBJ2-3; TRBD2 aligns across 11 bases. This CDR3 has 15 amino acids. CDR1 and CDR2 from the germline V gene are SGHNT and YYREEE (reference sequence). The trim removed 4 bases at V and 2 bases at J, leaving 3 bases unmatched.

This clone is a singleton in its sample. The V call is TRBV14, the J call TRBJ2-7, with 9 bases lining up with TRBD1. CDR1 is SGHDN and CDR2 is FVKESK in the germline V gene. After removal of 0 bases from V and 1 base from J, the junction contained 4 bases not matched to a gene. This CDR3 contains 16 residues. The CDR3, as DNA: TGTGCCAGCAGCCAAGAACAGGGGGCGAGGTCCTACGAGCAGTACTTC. Protein product: CASSQEQGARSYEQYF.

The chain joins TRBV28 to TRBJ2-7; a weak D match, TRBD1 (6 bases). Per germline, CDR1 MDHEN and CDR2 SYDVKM. The CDR3 spans 14 residues. Trimming left V 3 bases short and J 0 bases short, with 9 bases between. The CDR3 coding sequence is TGTGCCAGCAGTTTGGTGGACAGCTCCTACGAGCAGTACTTC. Protein: CASSLVDSSYEQYF.

This rearrangement joins TRBV9 to TRBJ2-2, with D perhaps matching TRBD1 (5 bases). V was trimmed by 2 bases and J by 0 bases, leaving 8 bases between them. The CDR3 runs 15 residues. CDR1 and CDR2 (germline): SGDLS, YYNGEE. Written as DNA, the CDR3 is TGTGCCAGCAGCGTTAGGGGAACGAACACCGGGGAGCTGTTTTTT. It encodes CASSVRGTNTGELFF.

This chain links TRBV28 with TRBJ2-7, with D unresolved. In germline, CDR1 is MDHEN, CDR2 SYDVKM. V lost 7 bases to trimming and J lost 4 bases, with 14 bases between them. There are 13 residues in the CDR3. This CDR3 is CASNSGSAYEQYF. The CDR3 DNA reads as TGTGCCAGCAACTCCGGGTCAGCGTACGAGCAGTACTTC.

In its sample, this clone was seen once. The chain joins TRBV20-1 to TRBJ2-7; no firm D call. V was clipped by 2 bases and J by 3 bases, with 5 bases between them. This CDR3 has 11 residues. The germline V gene encodes CDR1 DFQATT and CDR2 SNEGSKA (reference sequence). In DNA, the CDR3 is TGCAGTGCTAGACTAAACTACGAGCAGTACTTC. Residues: CSARLNYEQYF.

This chain links TRBV15 with TRBJ2-1, with TRBD2 matching over 9 bases. V shed 5 bases and J 7 bases; nucleotides not matched to a gene: 6. The CDR3 extends over 14 amino acids. From germline, CDR1 is LNHNV and CDR2 YYDKDF (reference sequence). The CDR3 loop is CATSLAGVKNEQFF. As DNA, the CDR3 is TGTGCCACCAGCTTAGCGGGGGTCAAGAATGAGCAGTTCTTC.

This clone has only a few counts. This sequence joins TRBV7-6 and TRBJ2-1, with TRBD2 identical over 15 bases. V was pared by 4 bases and J by 16 bases, with 5 bases of the junction left unmatched. Germline V gene sequence: CDR1 SGHVS, CDR2 FNYEAQ. This CDR3 spans 13 amino acids. The CDR3 nucleotides are TGTGCCAGCAGCTCGGGACTAGCGGGAGGCGATTTCTTC. Protein sequence: CASSSGLAGGDFF.

This clone was picked up one time. The V and J genes are TRBV28 and TRBJ2-7, with D tentatively TRBD1 (6 bases). Germline CDR1 reads MDHEN; CDR2 reads SYDVKM. V was shortened by 7 bases and J by 0 bases, with 16 bases between the two germline ends. There are 15 residues in the CDR3. This CDR3 reads CASTPDRISSYEQYF. CDR3 bases: TGTGCCAGCACCCCCGACAGGATAAGCTCCTACGAGCAGTACTTC.

To note about this clone: A junction end diverges from the germline sequence, so it may reflect a read error. CDR3 coding DNA: TGTGCCATCAGGGGGCAGGGTTCAAAAAACAGTCAGTACTTC. Amino acid sequence: CAIRGQGSKNSQYF. The chain combines TRBV10-3 with TRBJ2-4, with D maybe TRBD1 (5 bases). The CDR3 is 14 amino acids. The V gene's germline CDR1 is ENHRY and CDR2 SYGVKD.

A single count supports this clone. The V gene is TRBV5-8, the J gene TRBJ2-2, with D tentatively TRBD1 (5 bases). Trimming removed 4 bases from V and 7 bases from J, with 14 bases in between. The CDR3 is 14 amino acids. Germline CDR1 is SGHTS and CDR2 is YDEGEE. CDR3 region: CASSPLQGLGELFF. CDR3 coding DNA: TGTGCCAGCAGCCCGCTCCAGGGCCTCGGGGAGCTGTTTTTT.

The rearrangement links TRBV27 to TRBJ2-3; D may be TRBD1 (5 bases). V lost 6 bases, J lost 4 bases, and 17 bases lay in between. The CDR3 spans 15 residues. Germline CDR1 is MNHEY and CDR2 is SMNVEV (reference sequence). The CDR3 sequence is CASSSNPQGADTQYF. The CDR3 bases are TGTGCCAGCAGCTCTAACCCTCAAGGGGCAGATACGCAGTATTTT.

The rearrangement links TRBV18 to TRBJ2-1; 16 bases are a match to TRBD2. CDR1 and CDR2 from the germline V gene are KGHSH and LQKENI. V gave up 5 bases and J gave up 7 bases; unmatched junction bases: 11. This CDR3 has 18 amino acids. The chain's CDR3 is CASSLTGTSGRAENEQFF. CDR3 DNA: TGTGCCAGCTCATTAACCGGGACTAGCGGGAGGGCGGAAAATGAGCAGTTCTTC.

The chain uses TRBV10-3 and TRBJ1-3; TRBD1 aligns across 7 bases. The CDR3 length is 16 residues. V lost 7 bases to trimming and J lost 4 bases; unmatched junction nucleotides: 13. Germline V CDR1 and CDR2: ENHRY, SYGVKD. The DNA for the CDR3 is TGTGCCATCACCAGACAGGGCTGGGCGGAAGGAAACACCATATATTTT. Encoded protein: CAITRQGWAEGNTIYF.

This sequence joins TRBV30 and TRBJ1-1, with D perhaps matching TRBD1 (6 bases). V lost 4 bases to trimming and J lost 2 bases, with 17 bases between them. The length of the CDR3 is 15 residues. Per the germline V gene, CDR1 is GTSNPN and CDR2 is SVGIG (reference sequence). The CDR3 here is CAWTSKGVVNTEAFF. The CDR3 DNA is TGTGCCTGGACTTCGAAGGGGGTGGTCAACACTGAAGCTTTCTTT.

Only one count was recorded for this clone. The gene calls are TRBV7-2 and TRBJ2-3; 9 positions agree with TRBD1. There are 15 residues in the CDR3. Trimming cost V 5 bases and J 3 bases; bases outside gene matches: 6. The germline V gene encodes CDR1 SGHTA and CDR2 FQGNSA. DNA of the CDR3: TGTGCCAGCAGCCCCCAGGGACAGGGAACAGATACGCAGTATTTT. It encodes CASSPQGQGTDTQYF.

The chain joins TRBV7-3 to TRBJ2-1, with 10 bases aligning to TRBD2. Germline V gene data show CDR1 as SGHTA and CDR2 as FQGTGA. Germline trimming cut 6 bases from V and 3 bases from J; bases unmatched to any gene: 2. The CDR3 runs to 14 residues. The CDR3 bases are TGTGCCAGCAGTACTAGCGGGGTCTACAATGAGCAGTTCTTC. Encoded protein: CASSTSGVYNEQFF.

In DNA form, the CDR3 reads TGTGCCAGCAGCTTAGACGGACAGAAGTTCTTC. Its translation: CASSLDGQKFF. This chain uses TRBV7-8 with TRBJ2-1; maybe TRBD1 (6 bases). Trimming took off 1 base at V and 14 bases at J, with 9 bases between the two ends. This CDR3 has 11 amino acids. The germline CDR1 and CDR2 sequences are SGHVS and FQNEAQ.

Points on this clone: Relative to the germline gene, one junction end is altered; a read error may explain this. The rearrangement uses TRBV19 and TRBJ2-6; 9 bases agree with TRBD2. The CDR3 runs 17 residues. CDR1 and CDR2 from the germline V gene are LNHDA and SQIVND (reference sequence). CDR3 DNA sequence: TGTGCCAGTAGTATACTAGCGGGAATATCTGGGGCCAACGGCCTGACTTTC. This gives the protein CASSILAGISGANGLTF. Variable domain in full (rest from reference TRBV19 and TRBJ2-6): DGGITQSPKYLFRKEGQNVTLSCEQNLNHDAMYWYRQDPGQGLRLIYYSQIVNDFQKGDIAEGYSVSREKKESFPLTVTSAQKNPTAFYLCASSILAGISGANGLTFGAGSRLTVL.

This chain uses TRBV2 with TRBJ2-1, with D perhaps matching TRBD2 (5 bases). Trimming took 1 base from V and 6 from J, leaving 13 bases between them. Germline CDR1 reads SNHLY; CDR2 reads FYNNEI. The CDR3 length is 15 residues. The CDR3 is CASSEVRGLSNEQFF. CDR3 bases: TGTGCCAGCAGTGAAGTTAGAGGGTTATCCAATGAGCAGTTCTTC.

The gene calls are TRBV7-9 and TRBJ2-1; 9 bases are shared with TRBD2. The germline V gene encodes CDR1 SEHNR and CDR2 FQNEAQ (reference sequence). Trimming cost V 5 bases and J 9 bases; bases outside gene matches: 11. This CDR3 contains 15 residues. Here the CDR3 DNA reads TGTGCCAGCAGCCCCTTGGGCGGGAGGGCTCTTGAGCAGTTCTTC. It specifies CASSPLGGRALEQFF.

The chain uses TRBV7-3 and TRBJ2-2; possibly TRBD2 for D (5 bases). V shed 2 bases and J shed 4 bases, with 8 bases lying between them. The germline V gene has CDR1 SGHTA and CDR2 FQGTGA. The CDR3 runs 14 residues. The CDR3 here is CASSLASRTGELFF. CDR3 DNA: TGTGCCAGCAGCTTAGCTAGCCGCACCGGGGAGCTGTTTTTT.